The present T cell receptor beta chain was sequenced within a study of shared clonotypes between healthy human individuals. With V trimmed by 2 bases and J by 4 bases, 5 bases remained unmatched. This CDR3 has 15 amino acids. CDR1 MNHEY and CDR2 SVGAGI come from the germline V gene. Assay: immunoSEQ multiplex PCR; the TCRdb copy retains only in-frame clones and omits some. Among roughly 2,300,000 clones listed, just under 95% were seen once. The chain has TRBV6-5 and TRBJ1-1, with 9 bases identical to TRBD1. The receptor was isolated from a man aged 18 to 30 in good health. Some clones in this sample may be carry-over from other donors' samples. Sequencing input: naive CD4+ T cells from PBMCs. As for subset: CD45RA+ positively selected. CDR3 in amino acids: CASSYRTGVSTEAFF. The CDR3 nucleotides are TGTGCCAGCAGTTACAGGACAGGGGTCAGCACTGAAGCTTTCTTT.